This entry lists 7 T cell receptor beta chains sequenced from one sample in a study of T cell repertoires in cytomegalovirus infection. TCRdb ran MiXCR on the reads and lists one entry per CDR3 protein. Found here are approximately 910,000 distinct CDR3 sequences, approximately 31% of them singletons; the top ten hold 10% to 15%. Their cognate antigens are unknown. Here the sequenced sample was cultured CD8+ T cells from PBMCs, taken from culture after CMV antigen stimulation. These receptors were obtained from a human donor in good health (CMV status not recorded). Some clones in this sample may be carry-over from other donors' samples.

In its sample, this clonotype was seen many times. The rearrangement links TRBV7-3 to TRBJ1-6, with 7 bases matching TRBD1. CDR3 size: 14 residues. CDR1 is SGHTA and CDR2 is FQGTGA in the germline V gene. J gave up 7 bases and V 5 bases, and 5 bases lay outside the gene matches. The CDR3 spells CASSPTGSNSPLHF. The CDR3, as DNA: TGTGCCAGCAGCCCGACAGGGAGCAATTCACCCCTCCACTTT.

This chain uses TRBV29-1 with TRBJ2-3; TRBD1 agrees at 7 bases. Unmatched junction bases numbered 8, after V lost 5 bases and J lost 3 bases. There are 14 residues in the CDR3. Per the germline V gene, CDR1 is SQVTM and CDR2 is ANQGSEA. CDR3 DNA sequence: TGCAGCGTTACAGGGGTTTATAGGACAGATACGCAGTATTTT. Translated: CSVTGVYRTDTQYF.

On this clonotype itself: A much bigger clone sits one base away, suggesting this may be a read error. The chain carries TRBV7-8 and TRBJ2-2; 7 nucleotides line up with TRBD1. Germline values: CDR1 SGHVS, CDR2 FQNEAQ. This CDR3 comprises 15 residues. The CDR3 sequence: CDSSAKQGKTGELFF. CDR3 nucleotides: TGTGACAGCAGCGCGAAACAGGGGAAAACCGGGGAGCTGTTTTTT.

The table lists this clonotype with a few counts. The gene calls are TRBV2 and TRBJ1-2, with D possibly matching TRBD1 (6 bases). CDR3 size: 13 residues. Germline CDR1 SNHLY, CDR2 FYNNEI. The ends were cut back, 5 bases at V and 6 bases at J, with 13 bases in the middle. DNA for the CDR3: TGTGCCAGCAGTTTCCAGGGGCGGGATGGCTACACCTTC. Its translation is CASSFQGRDGYTF.

J is TRBJ1-5 and V is TRBV19; D is perhaps TRBD1 (6 bases). Germline CDR1 is LNHDA and CDR2 is SQIVND (reference sequence). Trimming pared 6 bases from V and 4 bases from J, leaving 16 bases between. This CDR3 contains 15 residues. CDR3 residues: CASSLDRPKNQPQHF. The DNA for the CDR3 is TGTGCCAGTAGCCTCGACAGGCCCAAGAATCAGCCCCAGCATTTT. Using reference TRBV19 and TRBJ1-5 for the parts outside the CDR3, the full variable domain is DGGITQSPKYLFRKEGQNVTLSCEQNLNHDAMYWYRQDPGQGLRLIYYSQIVNDFQKGDIAEGYSVSREKKESFPLTVTSAQKNPTAFYLCASSLDRPKNQPQHFGDGTRLSIL.

The chain joins TRBV2 to TRBJ2-3; 9 bases are shared with TRBD1. The CDR3 loop spans 16 amino acids. Losses at the gene ends were 4 bases for V and 3 bases for J; bases not matched to a gene: 8. CDR1 and CDR2 (germline): SNHLY, FYNNEI. CDR3 amino acids: CASSVVTGGLTDTQYF. CDR3 nucleotides: TGTGCCAGCAGTGTCGTGACAGGGGGTTTAACAGATACGCAGTATTTT.

The CDR3 DNA follows: TGTGCCAGCAGTCACCCGGTATTAGACGAGGACAACACCGGGGAGCTGTTTTTT. It encodes CASSHPVLDEDNTGELFF. This chain connects TRBV6-6 to TRBJ2-2; D is ambiguous. Per germline, CDR1 MNHNY and CDR2 SVGAGI (reference sequence). The CDR3 is made up of 18 amino acids. V lost 5 bases and J lost 2, with 21 bases in between.